This paragraph reports one T cell receptor (beta chain). This sample was included in a study of blood T cell repertoires in COVID-19. The CDR3 is made up of 15 amino acids. Germline loops: CDR1 LNHDA, CDR2 SQIVND (reference sequence). After removal of 2 bases from V and 3 bases from J, the junction contained 3 bases not matched to a gene. Sequencing used immunoSEQ multiplex PCR; TCRdb keeps in-frame clones, though not all of them. This table holds roughly 250,000 clones, around 85% found once. Sequenced: PBMCs or T cells enriched from blood (not recorded which). The sequence came from a woman aged 40 to 50 with acute COVID-19. This rearrangement joins TRBV19 to TRBJ1-5, with 8 bases that match TRBD1. The CDR3 DNA follows: TGTGCCAGTAGTATAAGCAGGGGGCTCAATCAGCCCCAGCATTTT. It translates to CASSISRGLNQPQHF.